This TCR beta chain was captured in a study of cytotoxic CD8 clonotypes in ibrutinib-treated CLL. Assay used: immunoSEQ multiplex PCR; TCRdb lists only in-frame clones, some missing. The profile covers around 70,000 clones, with around four fifths appearing a single time and less than 40% taken by the ten largest. The CDR3 totals 17 residues. CDR1 and CDR2 (germline): LGHNA, YNFKEQ. V was pared by 0 bases and J by 3 bases, with 4 bases of the junction left unmatched. This chain links TRBV4-2 with TRBJ2-2, with 10 bases matching TRBD2. The TCR was taken from a human donor with chronic lymphocytic leukemia. Sequencing used PBMCs, obtained after 24 months of ibrutinib treatment. CDR3 bases: TGTGCCAGCAGCCAAGATCGGCTAGCGGGAGACACCGGGGAGCTGTTTTTT. Protein: CASSQDRLAGDTGELFF.